The 2 T cell receptor beta chains below were found in one sample sequenced in a study of pediatric ulcerative colitis. Rectal tissue came from one to two pinch biopsies taken at colonoscopy. TCRdb's table, derived via immunoSEQ multiplex PCR, lists solely in-frame clones and lacks some. The table has tens of thousands of clones, about 81% seen once. Sequenced input: gut tissue. All receptors come from a boy between 5 and 17 years old with mild ulcerative colitis.

This clone showed up just once. The chain combines TRBV10-3 with TRBJ1-1, with D perhaps TRBD1 (5 bases). With 6 bases removed from V and 4 bases from J, the gap between germline ends came to 15 bases. The length of the CDR3 is 14 residues. Germline V gene sequence: CDR1 ENHRY, CDR2 SYGVKD. Here the CDR3 DNA reads TGTGCCATCAGCGGACGGGGGGGAGTCACTGAAGCTTTCTTT. Translation: CAISGRGGVTEAFF.

The V gene is TRBV5-6, the J gene TRBJ1-6; D is ambiguous. The CDR3 spans 17 residues. CDR1 is SGHDT and CDR2 is YYEEEE in the germline V gene. V shed 3 bases and J shed 7 bases, with 20 bases lying between them. As DNA, the CDR3 is TGTGCCAGCAGCTCCCACGGGGTTTGGCTTCGGAATTCACCCCTCCACTTT. Translating gives CASSSHGVWLRNSPLHF.